This T cell receptor (beta chain) came from a study of PD-L1 blockade in urothelial cancer. Across the whole study: Before enrollment, 0 to 3 chemotherapy regimens had been given to patients.

About this clone itself: Its antigen is currently unknown.

Sequencing used immunoSEQ multiplex PCR; TCRdb keeps in-frame clones, though not all of them. The sample lists tens of thousands of clones, roughly 84% seen once, with 2% to 2.5% in the top ten. This sample's time point: pretreatment peripheral blood. Study conclusions and caveats: Lower than median blood TCR clonality before treatment predicted better survival. By 3 weeks, tumor-associated blood clones had expanded more in durable-benefit patients.

Per germline, CDR1 SGDLS and CDR2 YYNGEE. This CDR3 comprises 16 residues. With 3 bases clipped from V and 2 bases from J, the junction kept 6 bases outside the gene matches. The TCR sequence derives from a man aged 55-75 years with urothelial cancer. Material: PBMCs, obtained around atezolizumab (anti-PD-L1) treatment. The rearrangement uses TRBV9 and TRBJ1-4; 8 bases match TRBD1. CDR3 DNA sequence: TGTGCCAGCAGCGAACAGGGGGGGAGCACTAATGAAAAACTGTTTTTT. Its translation: CASSEQGGSTNEKLFF.